This T cell receptor (beta chain) was recovered during a study of T cells after yellow fever vaccination. TCRdb analysed the 5' RACE reads with MiXCR anew, one entry per CDR3 protein. Among 120,000 or so distinct CDR3 sequences listed, roughly 15% were seen once. Looked up from germline, CDR1 is SQVTM and CDR2 is ANQGSEA. The length of the CDR3 is 13 residues. Trimming removed 2 bases from V and 9 bases from J, with 14 bases in between. This clonotype was found many times. The input for sequencing was CD8+ T cells sorted from PBMCs, taken 5 days after the yellow fever booster vaccination. This clonotype originated in a man in his late teens or twenties who received the YFV17D yellow fever vaccine. The rearrangement uses TRBV29-1 and TRBJ2-1; TRBD1 might be the D (6 bases). As DNA, the CDR3 is TGCAGCGTTGAAACTGACAGGCACCTTGAGCAGTTCTTC. Translating gives CSVETDRHLEQFF.